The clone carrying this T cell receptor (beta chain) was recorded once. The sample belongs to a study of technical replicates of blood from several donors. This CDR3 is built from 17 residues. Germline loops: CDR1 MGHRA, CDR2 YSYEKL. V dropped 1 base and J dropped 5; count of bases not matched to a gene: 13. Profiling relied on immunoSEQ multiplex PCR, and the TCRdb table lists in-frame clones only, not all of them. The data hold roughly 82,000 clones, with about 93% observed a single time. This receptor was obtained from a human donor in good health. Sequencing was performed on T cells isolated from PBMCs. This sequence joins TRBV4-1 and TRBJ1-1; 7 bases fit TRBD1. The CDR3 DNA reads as TGCGCCAGCAGCCAAGGACTCAAAGGGGGCATTGGGACTGAAGCTTTCTTT. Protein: CASSQGLKGGIGTEAFF.